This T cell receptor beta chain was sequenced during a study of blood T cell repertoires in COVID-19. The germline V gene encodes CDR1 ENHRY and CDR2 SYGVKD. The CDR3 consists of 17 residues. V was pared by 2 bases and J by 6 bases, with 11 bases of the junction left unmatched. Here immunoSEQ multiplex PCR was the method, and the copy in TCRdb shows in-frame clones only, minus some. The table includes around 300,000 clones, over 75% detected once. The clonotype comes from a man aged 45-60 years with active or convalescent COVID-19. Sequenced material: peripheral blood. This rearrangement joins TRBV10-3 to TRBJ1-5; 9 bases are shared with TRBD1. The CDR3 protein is CAISERGTGRDGQPQHF. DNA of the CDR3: TGTGCCATCAGTGAGCGGGGGACAGGGAGGGATGGTCAGCCCCAGCATTTT.